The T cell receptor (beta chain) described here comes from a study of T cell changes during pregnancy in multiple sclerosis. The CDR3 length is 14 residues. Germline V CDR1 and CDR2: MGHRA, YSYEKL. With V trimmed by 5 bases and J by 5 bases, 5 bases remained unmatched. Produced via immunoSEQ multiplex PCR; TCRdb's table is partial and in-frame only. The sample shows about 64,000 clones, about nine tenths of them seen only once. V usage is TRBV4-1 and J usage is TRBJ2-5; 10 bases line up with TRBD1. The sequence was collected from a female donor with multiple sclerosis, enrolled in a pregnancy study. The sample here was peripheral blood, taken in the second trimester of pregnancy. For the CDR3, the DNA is TGCGCCAGCAGCGGGGGGACAGGGGAGGAGACCCAGTACTTC. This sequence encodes CASSGGTGEETQYF.